This entry concerns a single T cell receptor (beta chain). No antigen is known for it. No per-base quality is available; no much larger clone lies one base away. Libraries were prepared through the immunoSEQ multiplex PCR assay. The immuneACCESS repertoire file appears here via TCRdb, limited to in-frame rearrangements. These files lack a portion of the clones; in checked studies, under half of the deficit traces to unresolved V genes, and the cause of the others is not known. The sample records about 72,000 clones, about 90% of which are singletons. More than 0.75% of the sample goes to the ten largest clones. The data were taken from a study of T cell changes during pregnancy in multiple sclerosis (dated by TCRdb to the late 2010s). A note on the overall study: The study looked at changes in the T cell repertoire across pregnancy in women with multiple sclerosis.

Deletion took 5 bases off V and 3 bases off J, with a span of 14 bases between the germline ends. Spanning cysteine to phenylalanine, the CDR3 consists of 14 amino acids. This entry keeps only the CDR3 DNA: 42 bases, framed from base 1. Looking up the germline V gene yields CDR1 MGHDK and CDR2 SYGVNS. The sample consisted of peripheral blood, taken in the second trimester of pregnancy. The receptor's source is a female donor with multiple sclerosis, enrolled in a pregnancy study. The sequence is built from TRBV25-1 and TRBJ2-7, and perhaps TRBD1 as D gene, on 5 matching bases. The DNA reads TGTGCCAGCAGTCCCTTGACAGCCTACTACGAGCAGTACTTC. It codes for CASSPLTAYYEQYF.